The 18 T cell receptor beta chains in this list originate from one sample, sequenced in a study of T cell repertoires in aging, cancer and after chemotherapy. A mixed TRB-A/B primer pool amplified rearranged TRB by multiplex touch-down PCR. MiXCR, run by TCRdb on the multiplex PCR reads, gives a single entry per CDR3 protein. Of thousands of distinct CDR3 sequences in the sample, approximately 25% are singletons; the top ten hold about 2.4%. Amplification of TCR beta used genomic DNA extracted from peripheral blood. Input material: blood. All receptors derive from a human donor in good health.

This clonotype has just a few counts. The chain uses TRBV7-9 and TRBJ2-5; weak D call: TRBD1 (6 bases). V was cut by 9 bases and J by 5 bases, with 19 bases left in between. CDR3 length: 14 residues. The V gene's germline CDR1 is SEHNR and CDR2 FQNEAQ (reference sequence). CDR3 nucleotides: TGTGCCAGGGCAATAGGGGGAGATGAGGAGACCCAGTACTTC. Amino acid sequence: CARAIGGDEETQYF.

The gene calls are TRBV20-1 and TRBJ2-1; TRBD1 or TRBD2 may be the D gene (7 bases each). V was cut by 5 bases and J by 9 bases, with 14 bases left in between. The V gene's germline CDR1 is DFQATT and CDR2 SNEGSKA (reference sequence). CDR3 length equals 12 residues. The CDR3 region is CSADGRGGEQFF. DNA for the CDR3: TGCAGTGCTGACGGCAGGGGGGGTGAGCAGTTCTTC.

In this sample, this clonotype is medium-sized. This sequence joins TRBV19 and TRBJ2-6, with unresolved D. CDR1 and CDR2 (germline): LNHDA, SQIVND (reference sequence). This CDR3 contains 16 residues. Deletions cut 0 bases from V and 0 bases from J, with 6 bases between. The CDR3, as DNA: TGTGCCAGTAGTATAGATTTTCTCTCTGGGGCCAACGTCCTGACTTTC. Translating gives CASSIDFLSGANVLTF.

By its share, this clonotype is medium-sized. This sequence joins TRBV19 and TRBJ2-7; 7 bases fit TRBD2. The germline gives CDR1 LNHDA, CDR2 SQIVND (reference sequence). This CDR3 region has 15 residues. J was trimmed by 2 bases and V by 5 bases; bases with no gene match: 9. The CDR3 reads CASSPGLAAAYEQYF. CDR3 sequence (DNA): TGTGCCAGTAGTCCCGGTCTAGCGGCCGCCTACGAGCAGTACTTC.

This chain connects TRBV5-5 to TRBJ2-3, with D hard to call. The germline gives CDR1 SGHKS, CDR2 YYEKEE (reference sequence). This CDR3 comprises 13 residues. With 1 base removed from V and 1 base from J, the gap between germline ends came to 4 bases. The DNA for the CDR3 is TGTGCCAGCAGCTTGTCAGGCACAGATACGCAGTATTTT. Encoded protein: CASSLSGTDTQYF. Using reference TRBV5-5 and TRBJ2-3 for the parts outside the CDR3, the full variable domain is DAGVTQSPTHLIKTRGQQVTLRCSPISGHKSVSWYQQVLGQGPQFIFQYYEKEERGRGNFPDRFSARQFPNYSSELNVNALLLGDSALYLCASSLSGTDTQYFGPGTRLTVL.

The chain has TRBV19 and TRBJ1-5; 10 nucleotides align to TRBD1. With V trimmed by 0 bases and J by 3 bases, 5 bases remained unmatched. The length of the CDR3 is 17 residues. Germline V gene lookup returns CDR1 LNHDA and CDR2 SQIVND (reference sequence). The CDR3 loop reads CASSIDRGTGDNQPQHF. The CDR3 DNA is TGTGCCAGTAGTATAGATCGAGGGACAGGGGACAATCAGCCCCAGCATTTT.

J is TRBJ2-5 and V is TRBV20-1; TRBD2 might be the D (6 bases). This CDR3 region has 14 residues. Trimming cost V 5 bases and J 9 bases, with 22 bases left between them. From germline, CDR1 is DFQATT and CDR2 SNEGSKA (reference sequence). The CDR3 DNA sequence: TGCAGTGCTGAGAGCACAGTGGGGGGAAAGGCCCAGTACTTC. Translation: CSAESTVGGKAQYF.

This clonotype was counted a few times. The CDR3 coding sequence is TGTGCCAGCAGTTGGCCAGGGGGCCCAGGCGAGCAGTACTTC. It encodes CASSWPGGPGEQYF. This chain uses TRBV6-2 or TRBV6-3 with TRBJ2-7; 8 nucleotides agree with TRBD1. The CDR3 is 14 residues long. In germline, CDR1 is MNHEY, CDR2 SVGEGT. The V and J ends lost 4 bases and 6 bases, in that order; junction bases with no gene match: 8.

The V and J genes are TRBV7-2 and TRBJ1-6; 7 bases align to TRBD1. With 6 bases clipped from V and 3 bases from J, the junction kept 5 bases outside the gene matches. CDR3 length equals 15 residues. CDR1 and CDR2 from the germline V gene are SGHTA and FQGNSA. The CDR3, as DNA: TGTGCCAGCAGTCGGGACAGAAACTATAATTCACCCCTCCACTTT. Translation gives CASSRDRNYNSPLHF.

The chain joins TRBV4-2 to TRBJ2-1, with 7 nucleotides matching TRBD2. Germline CDR1 LGHNA, CDR2 YNFKEQ. The CDR3 is 16 residues long. J was trimmed by 4 bases and V by 0 bases; bases with no gene match: 6. CDR3 amino acids: CASSQEGGNVYNEQFF. DNA for the CDR3: TGTGCCAGCAGCCAAGAGGGGGGGAACGTATACAATGAGCAGTTCTTC.

With regard to this clonotype: A much larger clone differs from this one at a single base, so this may be a read error. CDR3 DNA: TGTGCCAGCCAAAGGGGCTCGTCGAGCACCGGGGAGCTGTTTTTT. This codes for CASQRGSSSTGELFF. The rearrangement links TRBV6-2 or TRBV6-3 to TRBJ2-2; D is possibly TRBD1 (5 bases). Germline values: CDR1 MNHEY, CDR2 SVGEGT. Deletions cut 8 bases from V and 4 bases from J, with 17 bases between. The CDR3 sequence is 15 residues long.

This chain uses TRBV18 with TRBJ2-3, with D perhaps TRBD2 (6 bases). V lost 1 base to trimming and J lost 2 bases, with 13 bases between them. Germline V lookup: CDR1 KGHSH, CDR2 LQKENI. The CDR3 length is 16 residues. DNA for the CDR3: TGTGCCAGCTCACCACGCAGCGGAGGGTACACAGATACGCAGTATTTT. Encoded protein: CASSPRSGGYTDTQYF. Complete variable domain (other parts from reference TRBV18 and TRBJ2-3): NAGVMQNPRHLVRRRGQEARLRCSPMKGHSHVYWYRQLPEEGLKFMVYLQKENIIDESGMPKERFSAEFPKEGPSILRIQQVVRGDSAAYFCASSPRSGGYTDTQYFGPGTRLTVL.

V and J are TRBV20-1 and TRBJ2-2, with a weak D call TRBD2 (6 bases). Germline assignment: CDR1 DFQATT and CDR2 SNEGSKA (reference sequence). CDR3 length: 13 residues. Trimming left V 6 bases short and J 8 bases short, with 16 bases between. CDR3 loop: CSAHRSGTGELFF. The CDR3 bases are TGCAGTGCCCATAGGTCCGGGACTGGGGAGCTGTTTTTT.

By frequency in the sample, this clonotype is medium-sized. The chain couples TRBV12-3 or TRBV12-4 to TRBJ1-2; D gene uncertain. This CDR3 region has 11 residues. Trimming took 5 bases from V and 8 from J, leaving 9 bases between them. The CDR3 nucleotides read TGTGCCAGCAGTCCCGGGGTCGGCTACACCTTC. It translates to CASSPGVGYTF.

V gene TRBV7-2 combines with J gene TRBJ2-3; 9 bases map to TRBD2. From germline, CDR1 is SGHTA and CDR2 FQGNSA. The CDR3 is 15 amino acids. V gave up 7 bases and J gave up 0 bases; unmatched junction bases: 5. The CDR3 reads CASNSGGPSTDTQYF. The CDR3 region has the DNA TGTGCCAGCAATAGCGGGGGCCCCAGCACAGATACGCAGTATTTT.

By its share, this clonotype is medium-sized. This sequence joins TRBV20-1 and TRBJ1-5; perhaps TRBD1 as D (6 bases). CDR3 size: 15 residues. V was trimmed by 5 bases and J by 1 base, leaving 15 bases between them. The germline gives CDR1 DFQATT, CDR2 SNEGSKA (reference sequence). CDR3 DNA: TGCAGTGCTCTATGGGGGGCAGGGAGCAATCAGCCCCAGCATTTT. Amino acid sequence: CSALWGAGSNQPQHF.

In its sample, this clonotype is medium-sized (0.01 to 0.1%). The genes are TRBV29-1 and TRBJ2-1; TRBD2 agrees at 7 bases. V trimming: 7 bases; J trimming: 0 bases; junction bases outside the gene matches: 9. From germline, CDR1 is SQVTM and CDR2 ANQGSEA. This CDR3 has 15 amino acids. For the CDR3, the DNA is TGCAGCGCCCTTCCTCTAGCGGTCTCCTACAATGAGCAGTTCTTC. It encodes CSALPLAVSYNEQFF.

This CDR3 is CASSVSAGRLYNEQFF. Written as DNA, the CDR3 is TGTGCCAGCAGCGTATCTGCAGGGCGGTTGTACAATGAGCAGTTCTTC. V gene TRBV5-6 combines with J gene TRBJ2-1, with TRBD1 as a possible D gene (5 bases). Per germline, CDR1 SGHDT and CDR2 YYEEEE. Trimming removed 4 bases from V and 4 bases from J, with 18 bases in between. The length of the CDR3 is 16 residues.